A single sample gave rise to the 29 T cell receptor beta chains below, sequenced in a study of blood T cells in healthy people across ages. Primed by a sample-barcoded 5' primer and a J-beta primer mix, a second PCR proceeded for roughly 6 to 12 cycles. TCRdb fed the 5' RACE reads into MiXCR, producing one record per CDR3 protein. The sample holds approximately 800,000 distinct CDR3 sequences, 25% to 30% seen once. Separately, the same data were catalogued under a study of T cells of mothers and their children.

Sequenced material: blood. The receptors derive from a boy aged 5 to 17 in good health.

In the case of this clonotype: At one end the junction does not follow the germline gene, possibly because of a read error. This chain connects TRBV6-5 to TRBJ1-2; 11 bases fit TRBD1. The CDR3 is 14 residues long. Germline V gives CDR1 MNHEY, CDR2 SVGAGI. CDR3 DNA sequence: TGTGCCGGCAGTTACGGACAGGGGGCAAGGGGCTACACCTTC. The encoded protein is CAGSYGQGARGYTF.

The V call is TRBV5-1, the J call TRBJ1-4; D remains ambiguous. Germline-derived CDR1 and CDR2 are SGHRS and YFSETQ. The V gene lost 4 bases and the J gene lost 7 bases, with 14 bases spanning the gap. The CDR3 has 14 amino acids. DNA for the CDR3: TGCGCCAGCAGCCTCGGTGCTAGTCTTGAAAAACTGTTTTTT. Encoded protein: CASSLGASLEKLFF.

The V and J genes are TRBV7-9 and TRBJ1-4; D remains unclear. The CDR3 has 15 residues. CDR1 SEHNR and CDR2 FQNEAQ come from the germline V gene (reference sequence). V lost 5 bases and J 5 bases, leaving 15 bases between the germline ends. The CDR3 protein is CASSGATGPNEKLFF. CDR3 sequence (DNA): TGTGCCAGCAGCGGAGCGACGGGCCCCAATGAAAAACTGTTTTTT.

This clonotype has more than one count but fewer than ten. The rearrangement uses TRBV4-1 and TRBJ2-5; 15 bases fit TRBD2. The length of the CDR3 is 17 residues. Germline V gene lookup returns CDR1 MGHRA and CDR2 YSYEKL. V lost 3 bases, J lost 2 bases, and 4 bases stayed unmatched. The CDR3 bases are TGCGCCAGCAGCCAGGGGGGACTAGCGGGGGGACAAGAGACCCAGTACTTC. This translates into CASSQGGLAGGQETQYF.

The chain couples TRBV29-1 to TRBJ1-5, with D maybe TRBD1 (5 bases). Germline V gene data show CDR1 as SQVTM and CDR2 as ANQGSEA. Between the trimmed V and J ends, which lost 4 bases and 5 bases, there was a span of 12 bases. The CDR3 loop spans 13 amino acids. The CDR3 DNA is TGCAGCGTTGCAGGGTCAAGAGATCAGCCCCAGCATTTT. Protein product: CSVAGSRDQPQHF.

A few counts support this clonotype. CDR3 region: CASSLRGGQFNQPQHF. Here the CDR3 DNA reads TGTGCCAGCAGCCTGAGAGGGGGACAGTTCAATCAGCCCCAGCATTTT. This chain connects TRBV5-6 to TRBJ1-5, with TRBD1 matching 7 bases. CDR1 and CDR2 from the germline V gene are SGHDT and YYEEEE. The CDR3 totals 16 residues. V dropped 4 bases and J dropped 3; count of bases not matched to a gene: 10.

The CDR3 loop reads CSVELYNEQFF. CDR3 nucleotide sequence: TGCAGCGTTGAGCTGTACAATGAGCAGTTCTTC. The rearrangement joins TRBV29-1 to TRBJ2-1, with D unclear. The CDR3 contains 11 residues. Trimming took off 3 bases at V and 4 bases at J, with 4 bases between the two ends. Germline assignment: CDR1 SQVTM and CDR2 ANQGSEA.

The chain employs TRBV21-1 and TRBJ2-1. TRBV21-1 is a recognized pseudogene. There are 8 residues in the CDR3. The CDR3 region has the DNA TGTGCCAGCAGCAAAGGGTTCTTC. It is translated as CASSKGFF.

This clonotype was observed a handful of times. A read error may account for a junction end that differs from germline. The rearrangement joins TRBV7-9 to TRBJ2-4; a weak D match, TRBD1 (5 bases). Germline values: CDR1 SEHNR, CDR2 FQNEAQ (reference sequence). This CDR3 has 11 residues. The CDR3: CGSSWQGIQYF. CDR3 coding DNA: TGTGGCAGCAGCTGGCAGGGAATTCAGTACTTC.

This clonotype has ten or more counts. V is TRBV21-1 and J is TRBJ2-5; the table's D call of TRBD2 was not tested on the DNA. TRBV21-1 is tagged as a pseudogene. The CDR3 covers 18 residues. CDR3 nucleotide sequence: TGTGCCAGCAGCAAAGCGCCCCCGGCGGGGGGGCCGTTAGAGACCCAGTACTTC. The encoded protein is CASSKAPPAGGPLETQYF.

This chain uses TRBV6-1 with TRBJ2-4; no firm D call. Germline CDR1 reads MNHNS; CDR2 reads SASEGT. Trimming took off 4 bases at V and 6 bases at J, with 7 bases between the two ends. The CDR3 spans 12 residues. CDR3: CASSGSGNIQYF. CDR3 nucleotide sequence: TGTGCCAGCAGTGGGAGTGGAAACATTCAGTACTTC.

Details on this clonotype: At one boundary the junction diverges from the germline segment, which might be a read error. This chain uses TRBV5-1 with TRBJ1-4; no definite D call. The CDR3 is 14 residues long. Germline CDR1 reads SGHRS; CDR2 reads YFSETQ. The CDR3 DNA reads as TGTGCCAGCAGTTTGGCTGGGGTGGGTGAAAAACTGTTTTTT. This translates into CASSLAGVGEKLFF.

V is TRBV6-6 and J is TRBJ1-2, with a possible D match to TRBD1 (5 bases). This CDR3 has 14 residues. The germline V and J ends were trimmed by 7 bases and 3 bases, with 15 bases remaining between them. Germline CDR1 MNHNY, CDR2 SVGAGI (reference sequence). DNA of the CDR3: TGTGCCAGCATCAGGGACCTGGGAGACTATGGCTACACCTTC. It encodes CASIRDLGDYGYTF.

This clonotype was observed a handful of times. An end of the junction differs from the germline gene, which may be a read error. The rearrangement joins TRBV7-7 to TRBJ2-5; tentatively, D is TRBD2 (7 bases). This CDR3 has 16 residues. From germline, CDR1 is SSHAT and CDR2 FNYEAQ (reference sequence). For the CDR3, the DNA is TGTGCTAGCAGCCCTCGAGGACGGGGGGCGGGAGAGACCCAGTACTTC. It codes for CASSPRGRGAGETQYF.

The CDR3 nucleotides read TGCAGTGCCATCCAGGGGTCCGGGGCCAACGTCCTGACTTTC. Its protein product is CSAIQGSGANVLTF. J is TRBJ2-6 and V is TRBV20-1; possibly TRBD1 for D (6 bases). There are 14 residues in the CDR3. V was clipped by 6 bases and J by 4 bases, with 13 bases between them. The germline gives CDR1 DFQATT, CDR2 SNEGSKA (reference sequence).

J is TRBJ1-3 and V is TRBV9; D is uncertain. Germline loops: CDR1 SGDLS, CDR2 YYNGEE. V lost 0 bases, J lost 3 bases, and 7 bases lay in between. The CDR3 is made up of 14 amino acids. This chain's CDR3 is CASSVDEVGNTIYF. DNA for the CDR3: TGTGCCAGCAGCGTAGATGAGGTTGGAAACACCATATATTTT.

The table lists this clonotype with a few counts. The chain is built from TRBV4-1 and TRBJ1-3; D possibly corresponds to TRBD1 (5 bases). CDR3 length: 18 amino acids. Trimming left V 0 bases short and J 0 bases short, with 15 bases between. Germline loops: CDR1 MGHRA, CDR2 YSYEKL. CDR3 DNA: TGCGCCAGCAGCCAAGAGGCGGTCAGGGAAGACTCTGGAAACACCATATATTTT. Its protein product is CASSQEAVREDSGNTIYF.

This clonotype was counted only a few times. The chain uses TRBV15 and TRBJ2-4, with D perhaps TRBD2 (6 bases). Germline V gene lookup returns CDR1 LNHNV and CDR2 YYDKDF (reference sequence). The ends were cut back, 5 bases at V and 11 bases at J, with 10 bases in the middle. The CDR3 runs to 11 residues. The CDR3 bases are TGTGCCACCAGCGGCGGGGACTTTCAGTACTTC. Protein: CATSGGDFQYF.

This chain joins TRBV7-2 and TRBJ2-6, with D uncertain. V was clipped by 3 bases and J by 2 bases, with 8 bases between them. There are 15 residues in the CDR3. Germline V gene lookup returns CDR1 SGHTA and CDR2 FQGNSA. The CDR3 here is CASSFYQPGANVLTF. In DNA form, the CDR3 reads TGTGCCAGCAGCTTCTATCAGCCTGGGGCCAACGTCCTGACTTTC.

The chain has TRBV6-1 and TRBJ1-5; TRBD1 might be the D (6 bases). V was shortened by 8 bases and J by 5 bases, with 10 bases between the two germline ends. The germline CDR1 and CDR2 sequences are MNHNS and SASEGT. This CDR3 has 12 amino acids. CDR3 region: CASEQGDQPQHF. In nucleotides, the CDR3 is TGTGCCAGCGAACAGGGAGATCAGCCCCAGCATTTT.

This chain links TRBV3-1 with TRBJ1-4; the D is unclear. V was shortened by 0 bases and J by 5 bases, with 4 bases between the two germline ends. The length of the CDR3 is 13 residues. The germline CDR1 and CDR2 sequences are LGHDT and YNNKEL (reference sequence). The CDR3 DNA follows: TGTGCCAGCAGCCAAGAAGGGAATGAAAAACTGTTTTTT. Translated, it gives CASSQEGNEKLFF.

This clonotype was picked up a small number of times. The chain joins TRBV4-2 to TRBJ1-2; D unclear. The germline CDR1 and CDR2 sequences are LGHNA and YNFKEQ. The CDR3 has 13 amino acids. The V and J ends lost 0 bases and 7 bases respectively, with 9 bases between them. DNA of the CDR3: TGTGCCAGCAGCCAAGATCGGGATGGTGGCTACACCTTC. Protein: CASSQDRDGGYTF.

The rearrangement uses TRBV6-5 and TRBJ1-2; TRBD1 aligns across 8 bases. CDR3 length: 13 residues. From germline, CDR1 is MNHEY and CDR2 SVGAGI. V shed 10 bases and J 0 bases; nucleotides not matched to a gene: 4. The CDR3 here is CATMTGANYGYTF. The CDR3 region has the DNA TGTGCCACAATGACAGGGGCTAACTATGGCTACACCTTC.

The chain couples TRBV19 to TRBJ2-1; no firm D call. The end of the DNA aligns better with TRBJ2-5, so the J call may be wrong. Germline-derived CDR1 and CDR2 are LNHDA and SQIVND (reference sequence). The CDR3 is 15 residues long. The chain's CDR3 is CASSTFPVGVETQYF. The CDR3 DNA is TGTGCCAGTAGTACATTCCCGGTCGGAGTGGAGACCCAGTACTTC.

The rearrangement links TRBV20-1 to TRBJ2-7; TRBD2 might be the D (6 bases). The DNA end favors TRBJ2-1, so the J call may be wrong. There are 14 residues in the CDR3. From germline, CDR1 is DFQATT and CDR2 SNEGSKA (reference sequence). The CDR3 DNA is TGCAGTGCTAGAGCCGTAGCGGCCTACAATGAGCAGTTCTTC. This gives the protein CSARAVAAYNEQFF.

The V call is TRBV6-1, the J call TRBJ2-4; D is undetermined. Germline V gene data show CDR1 as MNHNS and CDR2 as SASEGT. This CDR3 is 13 amino acids long. Trimming stripped 2 bases from V and 4 bases from J, with 6 bases between. The CDR3 DNA reads TGTGCCAGCAGTGAACTAGTAAAAAACATTCAGTACTTC. Protein sequence: CASSELVKNIQYF.

This clonotype was counted between two and nine times. The rearrangement links TRBV15 to TRBJ2-7; 7 bases agree with TRBD2. The germline V gene encodes CDR1 LNHNV and CDR2 YYDKDF (reference sequence). This CDR3 region has 16 residues. Germline trimming cut 0 bases from V and 5 bases from J; bases unmatched to any gene: 10. The DNA for the CDR3 is TGTGCCACCAGCAGAGATCCCGCGGGAGTGTTCAACGAGCAGTACTTC. The encoded protein is CATSRDPAGVFNEQYF.

The chain employs TRBV2 and TRBJ2-7; D is unclear. The V end was cut by 6 bases, the J end by 7 bases, with 13 bases between. The CDR3 is made up of 12 amino acids. The germline V gene has CDR1 SNHLY and CDR2 FYNNEI. The CDR3 DNA sequence: TGTGCCAGCAGCCCCGACGTCCTTGAGCAGTACTTC. Protein: CASSPDVLEQYF.

The rearrangement links TRBV12-3 or TRBV12-4 to TRBJ2-5; 9 bases are shared with TRBD1. J lost 9 bases, V lost 4 bases, and 15 bases had no gene match. CDR3 length: 16 residues. The CDR3, as DNA: TGTGCCAGCAGTTCATACCCACCCGACAGGGGGGAGGCCCAGTACTTC. Translating gives CASSSYPPDRGEAQYF.